Listed below are T cell receptor beta chains from one sample, sequenced in a study of low-dose radiotherapy and immunotherapy resistance in tumors. MiXCR was run by TCRdb on the reads, yielding one entry per CDR3 protein. The data hold more than 70,000 distinct CDR3 sequences, with 20% to 25% observed a single time. This sample comprised PBMCs, obtained after low-dose radiotherapy plus immunotherapy. All receptors derive from a female donor with ovarian cancer. Each CDR3 is given with its conserved first and last residue. Fields, in order: J gene, clone size, D gene, V gene, CDR3 protein, CDR3 DNA. A D gene is named only where the DNA matches it firmly. A row's size may be missing; if present it is once, few, many or a size class.

j_gene: TRBJ1-2
abundance: many
d_gene: -
v_gene: TRBV12-3/TRBV12-4
CDR3aa: CASTRGYGYTF
CDR3nt: TGTGCCAGCACCAGGGGCTATGGCTACACCTTC

j_gene: TRBJ2-5
abundance: many
d_gene: -
v_gene: TRBV19
CDR3aa: CASSQQGGETQYF
CDR3nt: TGTGCCAGTAGTCAACAGGGAGGAGAGACCCAGTACTTC

j_gene: TRBJ1-3
abundance: many
d_gene: -
v_gene: TRBV5-1
CDR3aa: CASSFLPSGNTIYF
CDR3nt: TGCGCCAGCAGTTTCCTGCCCTCTGGAAACACCATATATTTT

j_gene: TRBJ2-7
abundance: many
d_gene: -
v_gene: TRBV30
CDR3aa: CAWSPSGLTRYEQYF
CDR3nt: TGTGCCTGGAGTCCCTCCGGGCTTACCCGCTACGAGCAGTACTTC

j_gene: TRBJ1-5
abundance: many
d_gene: TRBD1
v_gene: TRBV7-2
CDR3aa: CASSSQGGYNQPQHF
CDR3nt: TGTGCCAGCAGCTCACAGGGGGGCTACAATCAGCCCCAGCATTTT

j_gene: TRBJ1-2
abundance: many
d_gene: TRBD1
v_gene: TRBV28
CDR3aa: CASSLSFQGAHYGYTF
CDR3nt: TGTGCCAGCAGTTTATCGTTTCAGGGGGCGCACTATGGCTACACCTTC

j_gene: TRBJ1-5
abundance: many
d_gene: -
v_gene: TRBV12-3/TRBV12-4
CDR3aa: CASSLGTVKHQPQHF
CDR3nt: TGTGCCAGCAGCCTAGGGACCGTTAAACATCAGCCCCAGCATTTT

j_gene: TRBJ1-2
abundance: many
d_gene: -
v_gene: TRBV20-1
CDR3aa: CSARTGKRDYGYTF
CDR3nt: TGCAGTGCTAGAACGGGGAAGAGGGACTATGGCTACACCTTC

j_gene: TRBJ2-2
abundance: many
d_gene: -
v_gene: TRBV20-1
CDR3aa: CSASGPDATGELFF
CDR3nt: TGCAGTGCTAGCGGGCCGGACGCCACCGGGGAGCTGTTTTTT

j_gene: TRBJ2-7
abundance: few
d_gene: TRBD2
v_gene: TRBV5-1
CDR3aa: CASSLAGTNAYEQYF
CDR3nt: TGCGCCAGCAGCTTGGCCGGGACTAACGCCTACGAGCAGTACTTC

j_gene: TRBJ2-7
abundance: many
d_gene: TRBD2
v_gene: TRBV7-2
CDR3aa: CASSFPRTSGSSYEQYF
CDR3nt: TGTGCCAGCAGCTTCCCTCGGACTAGCGGGAGCTCCTACGAGCAGTACTTC

j_gene: TRBJ2-5
abundance: many
d_gene: -
v_gene: TRBV7-3
CDR3aa: CASSSGPGSGTQYF
CDR3nt: TGTGCCAGCAGCTCGGGACCCGGCAGCGGGACCCAGTACTTC

j_gene: TRBJ2-1
abundance: many
d_gene: -
v_gene: TRBV5-1
CDR3aa: CATRVSGSYNEQFF
CDR3nt: TGCGCCACCAGGGTGTCTGGCTCCTACAATGAGCAGTTCTTC

j_gene: TRBJ1-2
abundance: many
d_gene: -
v_gene: TRBV19
CDR3aa: CASTPDEYGYTF
CDR3nt: TGTGCCAGTACCCCGGACGAGTATGGCTACACCTTC

j_gene: TRBJ2-2
abundance: many
d_gene: -
v_gene: TRBV24-1
CDR3aa: CATASAPAGELFF
CDR3nt: TGTGCCACCGCGTCGGCACCGGCCGGGGAGCTGTTTTTT

j_gene: TRBJ2-5
abundance: -
d_gene: -
v_gene: TRBV19
CDR3aa: CASSGVVETQYF
CDR3nt: TGTGCCAGTAGCGGAGTTGTGGAGACCCAGTACTTC

j_gene: TRBJ1-3
abundance: -
d_gene: -
v_gene: TRBV7-9
CDR3aa: CASSLLSGAGNTIYF
CDR3nt: TGTGCCAGCAGCTTATTATCCGGGGCTGGAAACACCATATATTTT

j_gene: TRBJ2-5
abundance: many
d_gene: TRBD2
v_gene: TRBV28
CDR3aa: CASSLYPTNGLARETQYF
CDR3nt: TGTGCCAGCAGTTTATACCCGACAAATGGACTAGCTCGGGAGACCCAGTACTTC

j_gene: TRBJ2-1
abundance: many
d_gene: -
v_gene: TRBV4-1
CDR3aa: CASSQAQSSYNEQFF
CDR3nt: TGCGCCAGCAGCCAAGCCCAGAGCTCCTACAATGAGCAGTTCTTC

j_gene: TRBJ2-7
abundance: many
d_gene: -
v_gene: TRBV21-1
CDR3aa: CASSNPGTESSYEQYF
CDR3nt: TGTGCCAGCAGCAACCCGGGGACAGAGAGCTCCTACGAGCAGTACTTC

j_gene: TRBJ2-2
abundance: many
d_gene: -
v_gene: TRBV2
CDR3aa: CASQTGTPGELFF
CDR3nt: TGTGCCAGCCAAACAGGGACCCCCGGGGAGCTGTTTTTT

j_gene: TRBJ2-1
abundance: many
d_gene: -
v_gene: TRBV27
CDR3aa: CATSDLWGSSYNEQFF
CDR3nt: TGTGCCACCAGTGACCTGTGGGGGAGCTCCTACAATGAGCAGTTCTTC

j_gene: TRBJ1-1
abundance: many
d_gene: -
v_gene: TRBV12-5
CDR3aa: CASGLAGRETEAFF
CDR3nt: TGTGCTAGTGGTTTAGCGGGGAGGGAGACTGAAGCTTTCTTT

j_gene: TRBJ2-1
abundance: many
d_gene: -
v_gene: TRBV12-3/TRBV12-4
CDR3aa: CASSFRFGSSYNEQFF
CDR3nt: TGTGCCAGCAGTTTCCGATTTGGGAGCTCCTACAATGAGCAGTTCTTC

j_gene: TRBJ1-4
abundance: many
d_gene: -
v_gene: TRBV7-2
CDR3aa: CASSRGFREKLFF
CDR3nt: TGTGCCAGCAGCCGGGGGTTCCGTGAAAAACTGTTTTTT

j_gene: TRBJ2-7
abundance: many
d_gene: -
v_gene: TRBV7-8
CDR3aa: CASSLVALGGQHRYEQYF
CDR3nt: TGTGCCAGCAGCTTAGTGGCGTTGGGAGGACAGCATCGCTACGAGCAGTACTTC

j_gene: TRBJ1-2
abundance: many
d_gene: -
v_gene: TRBV5-4
CDR3aa: CASSPGGFGGVSYGYTF
CDR3nt: TGTGCCAGCAGCCCAGGAGGGTTCGGAGGGGTTAGTTATGGCTACACCTTC

j_gene: TRBJ2-2
abundance: many
d_gene: -
v_gene: TRBV5-6
CDR3aa: CASSLLGRPNTGELFF
CDR3nt: TGTGCCAGCAGCTTGCTCGGCAGGCCGAACACCGGGGAGCTGTTTTTT

j_gene: TRBJ2-7
abundance: many
d_gene: -
v_gene: TRBV11-3
CDR3aa: CASSPGEYEQYF
CDR3nt: TGTGCCAGCAGCCCCGGAGAATACGAGCAGTACTTC

j_gene: TRBJ1-3
abundance: -
d_gene: -
v_gene: TRBV25-1
CDR3aa: CASSEYVAGNTIYF
CDR3nt: TGTGCCAGCAGTGAATATGTGGCTGGAAACACCATATATTTT

j_gene: TRBJ1-6
abundance: many
d_gene: -
v_gene: TRBV9
CDR3aa: CASSVGVTGANSPLHF
CDR3nt: TGTGCCAGCAGCGTAGGAGTCACAGGAGCTAATTCACCCCTCCACTTT

j_gene: TRBJ1-2
abundance: -
d_gene: -
v_gene: TRBV12-3/TRBV12-4
CDR3aa: CASWTEYGYTF
CDR3nt: TGTGCCAGCTGGACAGAGTATGGCTACACCTTC

j_gene: TRBJ1-3
abundance: many
d_gene: TRBD1
v_gene: TRBV6-2/TRBV6-3
CDR3aa: CASRDRESAGNTIYF
CDR3nt: TGTGCCAGCAGGGACAGGGAATCGGCTGGAAACACCATATATTTT

j_gene: TRBJ2-2
abundance: many
d_gene: -
v_gene: TRBV27
CDR3aa: CASSVNQGRGTGELFF
CDR3nt: TGTGCCAGCAGTGTAAATCAGGGAAGAGGGACCGGGGAGCTGTTTTTT

j_gene: TRBJ2-7
abundance: many
d_gene: -
v_gene: TRBV5-6
CDR3aa: CASSSHLDRYETYEQYF
CDR3nt: TGTGCCAGCAGCTCGCACTTAGACAGGTATGAGACCTACGAGCAGTACTTC

j_gene: TRBJ2-3
abundance: many
d_gene: TRBD2
v_gene: TRBV12-5
CDR3aa: CASDRGLAGTSDTQYF
CDR3nt: TGTGCTAGTGACCGCGGACTAGCGGGAACCTCAGATACGCAGTATTTT

j_gene: TRBJ2-1
abundance: many
d_gene: TRBD2
v_gene: TRBV6-2/TRBV6-3
CDR3aa: CASSLLAGVGNEQFF
CDR3nt: TGTGCCAGCAGCCTCCTAGCGGGAGTGGGCAATGAGCAGTTCTTC

j_gene: TRBJ2-2
abundance: many
d_gene: -
v_gene: TRBV30
CDR3aa: CAWSVGRFGTGELFF
CDR3nt: TGTGCCTGGAGTGTAGGGCGGTTCGGCACCGGGGAGCTGTTTTTT

j_gene: TRBJ1-1
abundance: -
d_gene: -
v_gene: TRBV5-1
CDR3aa: CASSLEGTLNTEAFF
CDR3nt: TGCGCCAGCAGCTTAGAGGGGACGTTGAACACTGAAGCTTTCTTT

j_gene: TRBJ2-1
abundance: many
d_gene: -
v_gene: TRBV12-3/TRBV12-4
CDR3aa: CASSFRARVQSENYNEQFF
CDR3nt: TGTGCCAGCAGTTTTCGCGCCAGGGTACAGTCGGAGAACTACAATGAGCAGTTCTTC

j_gene: TRBJ1-1
abundance: many
d_gene: -
v_gene: TRBV6-1
CDR3aa: CASSEFVENTEAFF
CDR3nt: TGTGCCAGCAGTGAATTTGTGGAGAACACTGAAGCTTTCTTT

j_gene: TRBJ1-1
abundance: many
d_gene: TRBD1
v_gene: TRBV12-3/TRBV12-4
CDR3aa: CASGGQGDTEAFF
CDR3nt: TGTGCCAGCGGGGGACAGGGGGACACTGAAGCTTTCTTT

j_gene: TRBJ2-5
abundance: -
d_gene: -
v_gene: TRBV12-3/TRBV12-4
CDR3aa: CASRTAGIQETQYF
CDR3nt: TGTGCCAGTAGGACTGCAGGGATCCAAGAGACCCAGTACTTC

j_gene: TRBJ2-7
abundance: many
d_gene: TRBD1
v_gene: TRBV7-2
CDR3aa: CASSWAGGYEQYF
CDR3nt: TGTGCCAGCAGCTGGGCAGGGGGCTACGAGCAGTACTTC

j_gene: TRBJ2-7
abundance: many
d_gene: -
v_gene: TRBV21-1
CDR3aa: CASSKVRPRTGECYEQYF
CDR3nt: TGTGCCAGCAGCAAAGTCCGACCCCGGACAGGGGAATGCTACGAGCAGTACTTC

j_gene: TRBJ2-6
abundance: many
d_gene: -
v_gene: TRBV18
CDR3aa: CASGSSSLSGANVLTF
CDR3nt: TGTGCCAGCGGGAGCAGCTCACTCTCTGGGGCCAACGTCCTGACTTTC

j_gene: TRBJ2-7
abundance: few
d_gene: TRBD2
v_gene: TRBV7-2
CDR3aa: CASSLAGGLREQYF
CDR3nt: TGTGCCAGCAGCCTAGCGGGGGGGCTCCGCGAGCAGTACTTC

j_gene: TRBJ1-1
abundance: few
d_gene: -
v_gene: TRBV25-1
CDR3aa: CASSAKLNTEAFF
CDR3nt: TGTGCCAGCAGTGCTAAATTGAACACTGAAGCTTTCTTT

j_gene: TRBJ1-4
abundance: many
d_gene: -
v_gene: TRBV3-1
CDR3aa: CASSQFGGAGEKLFF
CDR3nt: TGTGCCAGCAGCCAATTTGGGGGAGCGGGGGAAAAACTGTTTTTT

j_gene: TRBJ1-1
abundance: many
d_gene: -
v_gene: TRBV13
CDR3aa: CASSSPPGGATEAFF
CDR3nt: TGTGCCAGCAGCTCCCCCCCCGGGGGGGCCACTGAAGCTTTCTTT

j_gene: TRBJ2-2
abundance: many
d_gene: TRBD1
v_gene: TRBV10-3
CDR3aa: CAIRLGTAGANTGELFF
CDR3nt: TGTGCCATCAGACTAGGGACAGCCGGTGCGAACACCGGGGAGCTGTTTTTT

j_gene: TRBJ2-7
abundance: -
d_gene: -
v_gene: TRBV29-1
CDR3aa: CSVETTQYEQYF
CDR3nt: TGCAGCGTTGAAACGACACAGTACGAGCAGTACTTC

j_gene: TRBJ2-1
abundance: many
d_gene: TRBD2
v_gene: TRBV7-2
CDR3aa: CASSLRSGELFNEQFF
CDR3nt: TGTGCCAGCAGCTTAAGAAGCGGGGAACTGTTCAATGAGCAGTTCTTC

j_gene: TRBJ2-7
abundance: many
d_gene: -
v_gene: TRBV7-2
CDR3aa: CASSESTEQYF
CDR3nt: TGTGCCAGCAGCGAGTCTACCGAGCAGTACTTC